The source of this T cell receptor beta chain is a study of beta chain features in type 1 diabetes. Reverse transcription of all isolated RNA meant that expressed TCRB transcripts were sequenced. Generated by immunoSEQ multiplex PCR, the TCRdb table keeps only in-frame clones and is missing some. The sample has 680,000 or so clones, roughly 15% seen once. V dropped 6 bases and J dropped 0 bases, with 12 bases sitting between them. Germline V gene sequence: CDR1 KGHSH, CDR2 LQKENI. This CDR3 is built from 15 residues. Worth noting for this clone: The antigen is not known.

The authors sorted CD4+ naive, central memory, regulatory and stem cell-like memory cells via CD45RO/CCR7/CD25/CD127/CD95/CD27. Study conclusions and caveats: TCRB CDR3s were moderately but significantly shorter in Type 1 diabetes patients in all four CD4+ subsets.

The sequencing input was naive CD4+ T cells from blood. This receptor was obtained from a man younger than 30 in good health. The J gene is TRBJ2-1, the V gene TRBV18; D uncertain. Written as DNA, the CDR3 is TGTGCCAGCTCCCGAACGTCCGACTCCTACAATGAGCAGTTCTTC. This encodes CASSRTSDSYNEQFF.